The TCR beta chain under discussion was sequenced for a study of identical twins. TCRdb reprocessed the 5' RACE reads with MiXCR, giving one entry per CDR3 protein. The data contain some 500,000 distinct CDR3 sequences, around 14% of them seen just once; the ten biggest clones take up around 0.48%. The germline V gene encodes CDR1 KGHDR and CDR2 SFDVKD. V lost 2 bases to trimming and J lost 0 bases; unmatched junction nucleotides: 3. This CDR3 has 15 amino acids. In addition, the sample was reused for a study of yellow fever vaccine responses in identical twins.

Sequencing was performed on CD4+ T cells sorted from blood. This receptor was identified in a young woman in good health. The rearrangement joins TRBV24-1 to TRBJ2-7, with 7 bases matching TRBD1. Here the CDR3 DNA reads TGTGCCACCAGTGATTCTCGGGACAGCTCCTACGAGCAGTACTTC. This encodes CATSDSRDSSYEQYF.